This TCR beta chain was captured in a study of T cell responses to AZD1222 COVID-19 vaccine. General study results and limits: Mapped onto spike, vaccine-associated CD4 TCRs spanned it and were dominant at 160-218 and 743-854. The sample set comprised mostly white British donors with more females, and clonal diversity was possibly underestimated. No repertoire was sampled before or during the peak T cell response, only after it.

Some clones are missing from TCRdb's copy, which holds only in-frame ones; the method was immunoSEQ multiplex PCR. The data hold more than 65,000 clones, with 70% to 80% observed a single time. Germline V gene lookup returns CDR1 SGHDT and CDR2 YYEEEE. V gave up 5 bases and J gave up 8 bases, with 16 bases separating them. The CDR3 spans 13 residues. Concerning this clone: Its cognate antigen is unknown.

This clonotype was sampled from an adult in good health. The gene calls are TRBV5-6 and TRBJ1-2; D unclear. The sample was peripheral blood, taken on day 0 of AZD1222 vaccination. CDR3 in amino acids: CASSLRDPGGYTF. Here the CDR3 DNA reads TGTGCCAGCAGTTTACGGGATCCGGGGGGCTACACCTTC.